This T cell receptor (beta chain) was obtained from a study of identical twins. MiXCR was run by TCRdb on the 5' RACE reads, yielding one entry per CDR3 protein. This sample has around 140,000 distinct CDR3 sequences, with under 4.5% found just once. Points from the study as a whole: Researchers reported excess low generation probability among twin-shared out-of-frame alpha sequences.

V was cut by 5 bases and J by 6 bases, with 14 bases left in between. Germline V gives CDR1 SQVTM, CDR2 ANQGSEA. The CDR3 extends over 12 amino acids. This clonotype was recorded many times. Its antigen remains unidentified. The sequence came from a man younger than 30 in good health. The source material was memory T cells sorted from blood. The chain has TRBV29-1 and TRBJ2-7; D not certain. CDR3 DNA sequence: TGCAGCGTTCTTCTCCCGATGAGCGAGCAGTACTTC. Encoded protein: CSVLLPMSEQYF.